What follows are 17 T cell receptor beta chains derived from one specimen sequenced in a study of T cell repertoires in cytomegalovirus infection. TCRdb independently ran MiXCR on the reads; one entry per CDR3 protein. There are around 900,000 distinct CDR3 sequences in the sample; roughly 30% occur only once, and 13% lies in the top ten. These receptors lack a known antigen. The sequenced sample was cultured CD8+ T cells from PBMCs, obtained from culture after CMV antigen stimulation. These receptors were collected from a human donor in good health (CMV status not recorded). Some clones in this sample may be carry-over from other donors' samples.

This clonotype was seen only a few times. This chain connects TRBV7-9 to TRBJ2-7, with D possibly TRBD2 on 7 matching bases. V lost 5 bases to trimming and J lost 7 bases, with 12 bases between them. The CDR3 consists of 12 residues. Germline loops: CDR1 SEHNR, CDR2 FQNEAQ (reference sequence). The CDR3 region has the DNA TGTGCCAGCAGCGGGGGGGCGGGGGAGCAGTACTTC. It encodes CASSGGAGEQYF.

The V gene is TRBV12-3 or TRBV12-4, the J gene TRBJ2-5, with TRBD1 identical over 11 bases. This CDR3 spans 16 amino acids. The junction had 10 bases not matched to a gene; V was cut back by 5 bases and J by 5 bases. CDR3 DNA: TGTGCCAGCAGTGCCCGAGGGACAGGGGGGATCGAGACCCAGTACTTC. This codes for CASSARGTGGIETQYF.

The table lists this clonotype with a few counts. The chain uses TRBV19 and TRBJ2-5, with 10 bases matching TRBD2. Trimming took 6 bases from V and 2 from J; bases not matched to a gene: 6. This CDR3 is 15 amino acids long. In germline, CDR1 is LNHDA, CDR2 SQIVND (reference sequence). The DNA of the CDR3 is TGTGCCAGTAGAAGGACTAGCGGCGCTCAAGAGACCCAGTACTTC. Translating it yields CASRRTSGAQETQYF.

As to this clonotype: A read error may be the cause here, since a much bigger clone is one base away. The rearrangement links TRBV7-2 to TRBJ2-3, with TRBD2 as a possible D gene (5 bases). This CDR3 has 15 residues. V shed 5 bases and J shed 0 bases, with 12 bases lying between them. Germline-derived CDR1 and CDR2 are SGHTA and FQGNSA. The CDR3 DNA sequence: TGTGCCAGCAGCCCCGGGGTGTCTAGCACAGATACGCAGTATTTT. It codes for CASSPGVSSTDTQYF.

The sample holds a few counts of this clonotype. The chain combines TRBV7-2 with TRBJ1-1; D gene uncertain. CDR1 is SGHTA, CDR2 FQGNSA, per germline. Between the trimmed V and J ends, which lost 5 bases and 3 bases, there was a span of 10 bases. The CDR3 runs to 13 residues. The CDR3 coding sequence is TGTGCCAGCAGCCTCGCACACTACACTGAAGCTTTCTTT. Protein: CASSLAHYTEAFF.

V usage is TRBV7-4 and J usage is TRBJ2-3, with TRBD1 matching over 8 bases. With 10 bases clipped from V and 0 bases from J, the junction kept 9 bases outside the gene matches. The CDR3 contains 15 residues. Germline loops: CDR1 SGHVT, CDR2 SQSDAQ. This CDR3 reads CATPTGQGSTDTQYF. Written as DNA, the CDR3 is TGTGCCACCCCGACCGGACAGGGAAGCACAGATACGCAGTATTTT.

This clonotype has only a few counts. The gene calls are TRBV19 and TRBJ1-1; TRBD1 is a possible D gene (5 bases). The germline V and J ends were trimmed by 5 bases and 6 bases, with 13 bases remaining between them. Germline V gene sequence: CDR1 LNHDA, CDR2 SQIVND (reference sequence). There are 13 residues in the CDR3. The CDR3 coding sequence is TGTGCCAGTAGTGTGGGACTAAACGCTGAAGCTTTCTTT. This encodes CASSVGLNAEAFF.

This clonotype was recorded at least ten times. V gene TRBV11-3 combines with J gene TRBJ2-2, with 7 bases fitting TRBD1. Germline-derived CDR1 and CDR2 are SGHNT and YENEEA. The V gene end was trimmed by 5 bases and the J gene end by 10 bases; junction bases not matched to a gene: 7. The CDR3 is 13 amino acids. CDR3 in amino acids: CASSAQGHQELFF. CDR3 bases: TGTGCCAGCAGCGCACAGGGGCACCAGGAGCTGTTTTTT. The variable domain in full, completed from reference TRBV11-3 and TRBJ2-2, reads EAGVVQSPRYKIIEKKQPVAFWCNPISGHNTLYWYLQNLGQGPELLIRYENEEAVDDSQLPKDRFSAERLKGVDSTLKIQPAELGDSAVYLCASSAQGHQELFFGEGSRLTVL.

This clonotype came up a few times. This chain uses TRBV4-1 with TRBJ2-1; 8 bases are a match to TRBD1. Unmatched junction bases numbered 9, after V lost 0 bases and J lost 8 bases. CDR3 length: 16 residues. In germline, CDR1 is MGHRA, CDR2 YSYEKL. The CDR3 DNA is TGCGCCAGCAGCCAAGACACGGGACAGGCCGCCGATGAGCAGTTCTTC. Protein product: CASSQDTGQAADEQFF.

This clonotype was seen only a few times. This chain connects TRBV6-5 to TRBJ2-3; either TRBD1 or TRBD2 may fit D (5 bases each). V lost 6 bases to trimming and J lost 0 bases, with 10 bases between them. This CDR3 has 14 amino acids. Germline CDR1 MNHEY, CDR2 SVGAGI. The CDR3 loop reads CASSSEGSTDTQYF. In DNA, the CDR3 is TGTGCCAGCAGCTCCGAGGGGAGCACAGATACGCAGTATTTT.

This clonotype was detected ten times or more. V is TRBV7-9 and J is TRBJ2-7; D is possibly TRBD2 (5 bases). CDR1 is SEHNR, CDR2 FQNEAQ, per germline (reference sequence). This CDR3 has 14 residues. Trimming shortened V by 2 bases and J by 5 bases, and 13 bases separated the two germline ends. CDR3 protein: CASSLSGERNEQYF. The CDR3 nucleotides are TGTGCCAGCAGCTTAAGTGGGGAGAGAAACGAGCAGTACTTC.

V and J are TRBV20-1 and TRBJ1-2, with D possibly matching TRBD1 (6 bases). The germline V and J ends were trimmed by 6 bases and 4 bases, with 12 bases remaining between them. In germline, CDR1 is DFQATT, CDR2 SNEGSKA (reference sequence). The CDR3 extends over 12 amino acids. The CDR3: CSARQASYGYTF. The CDR3 DNA reads as TGCAGTGCAAGACAGGCGAGCTATGGCTACACCTTC.

This rearrangement joins TRBV4-1 to TRBJ2-3, with D unresolved. The CDR3 has 16 residues. Germline-derived CDR1 and CDR2 are MGHRA and YSYEKL. Trimming took off 0 bases at V and 2 bases at J, with 12 bases between the two ends. CDR3 in DNA: TGCGCCAGCAGCCAAGACAGAGACGGCTACACAGATACGCAGTATTTT. Protein product: CASSQDRDGYTDTQYF.

Ten or more counts support this clonotype. The CDR3 region is CASLGARATMFF. The CDR3, as DNA: TGTGCCAGTTTGGGGGCGCGGGCCACAATGTTTTTT. The V and J genes are TRBV6-6 and TRBJ2-2; possible D gene TRBD1, 6 bases. CDR1 and CDR2 (germline): MNHNY, SVGAGI (reference sequence). There are 12 residues in the CDR3. The V end lost 9 bases, the J end lost 15 bases, and 20 bases lay between the germline ends.

The CDR3 DNA sequence: TGCAGTGCTTGGCCGGCTTACACTGAAGCTTTCTTT. Translation gives CSAWPAYTEAFF. The V gene is TRBV20-1, the J gene TRBJ1-1; no clear D gene. Trimming removed 5 bases from V and 3 bases from J, with 10 bases in between. Per germline, CDR1 DFQATT and CDR2 SNEGSKA (reference sequence). This CDR3 is built from 12 residues.

The chain uses TRBV12-3 or TRBV12-4 and TRBJ2-3; D gene unclear. The length of the CDR3 is 12 residues. Deletions cut 3 bases from V and 6 bases from J, with 7 bases between. CDR3 in amino acids: CASSFYADTQYF. The CDR3 nucleotides are TGTGCCAGCAGTTTCTATGCGGATACGCAGTATTTT.

This chain links TRBV6-6 with TRBJ1-1, with a tentative D call TRBD1 (6 bases). The ends were cut back, 0 bases at V and 8 bases at J, with 13 bases in the middle. Germline loops: CDR1 MNHNY, CDR2 SVGAGI (reference sequence). The CDR3 length is 14 residues. The CDR3 DNA is TGTGCCAGCAGTTACTCGGGGGGCGGGCGGGAAGCTTTCTTT. Translated, it gives CASSYSGGGREAFF.